This is a list of T cell receptor beta chains from one sample in a study of somatic mutations in cytotoxic T cells in rheumatoid arthritis. Here immunoSEQ multiplex PCR was the method, and the copy in TCRdb shows in-frame clones only, minus some. The repertoire holds almost 3,000 clones, about 86% seen once, with more than 30% in the top ten. Sequencing was performed on CD8+ T cells sorted from blood. The receptor source for this set is a woman in her sixties or seventies with rheumatoid arthritis. Both conserved end residues are part of each CDR3. Fields, in order: J gene, clone size, D gene, V gene, CDR3 protein, CDR3 DNA. A D gene is named only where the DNA matches it firmly. Where a row states a size, it is once, few, many or the class of an expanded clone; other rows omit it.

TRBJ1-2,few,-,TRBV4-1,CASSQGEGVNYGYTF,TGCGCCAGCAGCCAAGGGGAAGGGGTTAACTATGGCTACACCTTC
TRBJ2-7,-,-,TRBV15,CATSRQKGFEQYF,TGTGCCACCAGCCGACAGAAGGGGTTCGAGCAGTACTTC
TRBJ2-7,-,-,TRBV10-2,CASSYRVSYEQYF,TGCGCCAGCAGTTACAGGGTCTCCTACGAGCAGTACTTC
TRBJ2-7,-,TRBD2,TRBV7-6,CASSLEPPVTSGTSYEQYF,TGTGCCAGCAGCTTAGAGCCCCCCGTGACTAGCGGGACCTCCTACGAGCAGTACTTC
TRBJ1-2,-,-,TRBV29-1,CSSVHGGQPGYTF,TGCAGCTCGGTGCACGGAGGGCAGCCAGGCTACACCTTC
TRBJ2-1,-,TRBD2,TRBV27,CASIPGMQREVPYNEQFF,TGTGCCAGCATTCCAGGGATGCAGCGGGAGGTCCCCTACAATGAGCAGTTCTTC
TRBJ2-1,-,TRBD2,TRBV27,CASNRSGGPHNEQFF,TGTGCCAGCAACCGTAGCGGGGGGCCTCACAATGAGCAGTTCTTC
TRBJ1-1,-,-,TRBV5-1,CASSTWGPRKGEAFF,TGCGCCAGCAGCACATGGGGCCCCAGGAAGGGCGAAGCTTTCTTT
TRBJ2-5,-,-,TRBV2,CASSVSASEQETQYF,TGTGCCAGCAGCGTATCGGCTAGCGAGCAAGAGACCCAGTACTTC
TRBJ2-3,few,-,TRBV5-1,CASSFEYRVRTDTQYF,TGCGCCAGCAGCTTTGAATACAGGGTACGTACAGATACGCAGTATTTT
TRBJ1-2,-,TRBD1,TRBV10-3,CAISESAQGPLYGYTF,TGTGCCATCAGTGAGTCCGCACAGGGGCCCCTTTATGGCTACACCTTC
TRBJ1-1,-,-,TRBV11-2,CASSSEVVTEAFF,TGTGCCAGCAGCTCCGAGGTGGTCACTGAAGCTTTCTTT
TRBJ2-7,-,-,TRBV9,CASSVGLASSYEQYF,TGTGCCAGCAGCGTAGGTCTAGCCAGCTCCTACGAGCAGTACTTC
TRBJ2-7,-,-,TRBV19,CASSMGQGLDEQYF,TGTGCCAGTAGTATGGGGCAGGGTCTAGACGAGCAGTACTTC
TRBJ2-1,-,-,TRBV4-3,CASSQEQGYEQFF,TGCGCCAGCAGCCAGGAACAGGGTTATGAGCAGTTCTTC
TRBJ2-2,-,-,TRBV9,CASSVGSATGELFF,TGTGCCAGCAGCGTAGGGAGCGCCACCGGGGAGCTGTTTTTT
TRBJ2-1,once,-,TRBV28,CASRAGSSYNEQFF,TGTGCCAGCAGGGCGGGATCTTCCTACAATGAGCAGTTCTTC
TRBJ1-5,-,-,TRBV29-1,CSVEGGGLSNQPQHF,TGCAGCGTTGAAGGTGGGGGGTTGAGCAATCAGCCCCAGCATTTT
TRBJ2-2,-,-,TRBV9,CASSGSGPGELFF,TGTGCCAGCAGCGGGAGCGGGCCCGGGGAGCTGTTTTTT
TRBJ1-2,-,TRBD1,TRBV7-6,CASSPNTDRGGGYTF,TGTGCCAGCAGCCCCAACACCGACAGGGGGGGTGGCTACACCTTC
TRBJ2-7,-,TRBD1,TRBV5-4,CASSLGTGEQYF,TGTGCCAGCAGCCTGGGGACAGGGGAGCAGTACTTC
TRBJ2-6,-,-,TRBV27,CASSSIGGSGANVLTF,TGTGCCAGCAGTTCCATCGGGGGCTCTGGGGCCAACGTCCTGACTTTC
TRBJ2-1,-,-,TRBV28,CASSLAPLGSYNEQFF,TGTGCCAGCAGTTTAGCGCCTCTTGGCTCCTACAATGAGCAGTTCTTC
TRBJ1-2,-,TRBD1,TRBV6-5,CASRPDRPSYGYTF,TGTGCCAGCAGACCGGACAGGCCTTCCTATGGCTACACCTTC
TRBJ1-4,-,TRBD1,TRBV9,CASSTGQGDEKLFF,TGTGCCAGCAGCACGGGACAGGGCGATGAAAAACTGTTTTTT
TRBJ1-1,-,TRBD1,TRBV5-1,CASSPGTGTWGNTEAFF,TGCGCCAGCAGCCCTGGGACAGGGACTTGGGGAAACACTGAAGCTTTCTTT